This T cell receptor (beta chain) was found in a study of blood T cell repertoires in COVID-19 (dated by TCRdb to about 2020). For the wider study: The collaborator samples originated in the United States, Italy and Spain and spanned the acute and convalescent phases of COVID-19. The material from the prospective study consisted of cDNA or gDNA derived from T cells, B-cell-depleted T cells, or PBMCs. Subjects who had been exposed to COVID-19, were actively infected with it, or had recovered from it provided the deeply sampled blood TCRbeta repertoires that made up the dataset. The repertoires were made available in a free public database intended to serve as a resource for research on the immune response to SARS-CoV-2. The samples were drawn from two sources: the first 160 participants of the ongoing ImmuneRACE study, and some 1,300 subjects contributed by 6 global collaborators. Nearly every sample came with metadata listing a de-identified subject ID, COVID-19 status, age in years and sex. Where HLA class I and class II types were available, the types were taken from metadata supplied by the sample provider, not from assay-based typing. General findings and caveats noted by the study authors: The quantity of clinical and demographic metadata differed by source and by participant and was supplied without curation.

Whole blood was collected in K2EDTA tubes by collaborating institutions according to the institutions' own protocols. For TCRbeta analysis, collaborators shipped samples as frozen whole blood, isolated PBMCs, or DNA extracted from either of those sample types. The count of this clone is one. The specificity of this receptor is unknown. Base quality data are lacking; no much larger clone is found one base away. For CDR1 and CDR2, the germline V gene (reference sequence) lists LNHNV and YYDKDF. Trimming costs V 3 bases and J 5 bases, and their ends lie 16 bases apart. The CDR3 has 15 amino acids, counting the end cysteine and phenylalanine. The retained sequence is limited to the CDR3, 45 bases, with the frame set at the first base. The immunoSEQ Assay, a bias-controlled multiplex PCR, was used to amplify TCRbeta CDR3 regions from genomic DNA. The paper's data handling went like this. Nucleated cell counts per sample were estimated from amplification of reference gene primers within the assay. To quantify the absolute abundance of each unique TCRbeta CDR3 rearrangement, sequence reads were collapsed and filtered. For each sample, productive Simpson clonality was calculated as the square root of Simpson's diversity index across productive rearrangements. The table was pulled from immuneACCESS by TCRdb, which kept in-frame rearrangements only. Such tables lose some clones; where checked, under half of the loss comes from unresolved V genes, and the rest has no known cause. That table gives V, J and clone size, and the DNA gave D and trimming. The sample has about 40,000 clones on record, 70% to 90% of them singletons. About 2.4% of the sample rests with the top ten.

Recombination linked TRBV15 to TRBJ1-1; the D gene is not confidently resolved. This TCR came from a human donor in a cohort sampled during active COVID-19. Sequenced: peripheral blood. The CDR3 is CATSRAAGGKTEAFF. The nucleotide sequence reads as follows: TGTGCCACCAGCAGGGCGGCGGGCGGGAAAACTGAAGCTTTCTTT.